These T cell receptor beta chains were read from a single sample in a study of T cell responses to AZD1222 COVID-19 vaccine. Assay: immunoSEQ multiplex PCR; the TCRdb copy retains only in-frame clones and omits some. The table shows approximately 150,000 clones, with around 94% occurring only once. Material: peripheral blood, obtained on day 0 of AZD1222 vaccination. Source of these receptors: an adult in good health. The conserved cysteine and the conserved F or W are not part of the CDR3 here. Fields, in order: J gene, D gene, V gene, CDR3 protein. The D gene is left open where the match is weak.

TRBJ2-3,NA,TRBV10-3,AISDVLSTDTQY
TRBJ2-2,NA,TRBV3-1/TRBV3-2,ASSQGGNTGELF
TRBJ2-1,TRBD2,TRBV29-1,SVHPRLAGGEQF
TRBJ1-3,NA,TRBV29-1,SVVDTRSGNTIY
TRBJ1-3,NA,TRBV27,ASSPRANRNSPGGNTIY
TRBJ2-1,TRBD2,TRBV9,ASSVQAGAYNEQF
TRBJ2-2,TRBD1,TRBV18,ASSLPGGHVTGELF
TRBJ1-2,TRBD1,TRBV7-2,ASSLGQGRRGYT
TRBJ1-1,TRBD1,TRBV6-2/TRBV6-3,ASSYSIAGGRPEAF
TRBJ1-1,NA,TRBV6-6,ASSYFGQEAF
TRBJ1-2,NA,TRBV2,ASSEMVSGNGYT
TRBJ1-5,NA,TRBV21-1,ASSNKGKSNQPQH
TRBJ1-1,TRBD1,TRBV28,ASTWGQGGTEAF
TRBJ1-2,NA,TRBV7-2,ASSLVSLGQAGGYT
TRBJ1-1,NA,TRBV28,ASSLFGGGNTEAF
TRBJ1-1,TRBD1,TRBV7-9,ASSDAPGQGNTEAF
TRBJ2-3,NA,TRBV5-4,ASSFQGGEDTQY
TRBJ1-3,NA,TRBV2,ASSEDGWSGNTIY
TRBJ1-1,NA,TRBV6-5,ASRPPGNTEAF
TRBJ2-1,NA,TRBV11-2,ASTSSTSSYNEQF
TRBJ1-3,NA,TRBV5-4,ASRSFGGSSGNTIY
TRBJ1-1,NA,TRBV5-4,ASSSQFEAF
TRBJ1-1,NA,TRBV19,ASSIMDTEAF
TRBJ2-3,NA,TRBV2,ASSRQADTQY
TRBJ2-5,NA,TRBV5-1,ASSPQGTQTQY
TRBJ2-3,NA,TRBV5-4,ASSLSMDSESDTQY
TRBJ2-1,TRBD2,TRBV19,ASSDTSGLYNEQF
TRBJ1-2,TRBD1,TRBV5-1,ASSLDGQGALNGYT
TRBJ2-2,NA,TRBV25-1,ASSESRSTGELF
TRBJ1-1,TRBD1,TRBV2,ASSSRTGRTEAF
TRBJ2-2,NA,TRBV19,ASNTAPLANTGELF
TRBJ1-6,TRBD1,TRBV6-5,ASIMTGLNSPLH
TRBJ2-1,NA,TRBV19,ASSNRQGPYNEQF
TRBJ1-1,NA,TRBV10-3,AISGQNTEAF
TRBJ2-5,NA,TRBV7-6,ASSPLPQGDQY
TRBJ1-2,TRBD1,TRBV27,ASSRQGDYGYT
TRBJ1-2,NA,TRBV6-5,ASSKTGRPNYGYT
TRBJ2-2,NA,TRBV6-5,ASSSGLSPGELF
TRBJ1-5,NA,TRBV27,ASRTNPAGFRTKPQH
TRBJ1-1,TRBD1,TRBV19,ASSPGGLIGTEAF